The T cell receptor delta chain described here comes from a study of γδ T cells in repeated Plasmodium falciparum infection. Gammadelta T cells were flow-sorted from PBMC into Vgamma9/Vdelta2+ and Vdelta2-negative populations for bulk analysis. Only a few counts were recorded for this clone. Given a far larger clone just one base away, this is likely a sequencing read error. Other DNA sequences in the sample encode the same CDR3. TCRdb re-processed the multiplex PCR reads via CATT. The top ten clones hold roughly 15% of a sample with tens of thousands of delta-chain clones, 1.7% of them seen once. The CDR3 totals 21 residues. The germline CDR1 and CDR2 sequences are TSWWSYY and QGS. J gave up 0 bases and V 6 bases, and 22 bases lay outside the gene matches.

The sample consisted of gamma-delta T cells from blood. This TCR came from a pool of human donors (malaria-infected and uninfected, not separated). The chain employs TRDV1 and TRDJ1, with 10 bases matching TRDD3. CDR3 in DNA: TGTGCTCTTGGAGAATGCCACCTAGACCGCGGGGGATACGGGTACACCGATAAACTCATCTTT. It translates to CALGECHLDRGGYGYTDKLIF.